The 23 T cell receptor beta chains in this list originate from one sample, sequenced in a study of neurological immune-mediated disorders (dated by TCRdb to about 2019). Library creation used 5' RACE. The sample was run on an Illumina HiSeq 2500. The public sequencing data were trimmed at Q25 with fastp and processed into clonotypes with MiXCR by TCRdb, which kept only in-frame beta chains. Every CDR3 protein is listed once, alongside the most common genes and DNA of its rows. Recorded for this sample are around 60,000 distinct CDR3 sequences; about 10% of them occurred a single time. 6.6% of the sample comes from the top ten. This sample's time point label indicates: longitudinal time-point 1 (baseline). The material sequenced was PBMCs. These receptors were collected from a male donor with HTLV-1-associated myelopathy (HAM/TSP).

In its sample, this clonotype was seen many times. This chain connects TRBV29-1 to TRBJ2-1; D may be TRBD1 (6 bases). Trimming shortened V by 6 bases and J by 0 bases, and 15 bases separated the two germline ends. Germline CDR1 SQVTM, CDR2 ANQGSEA. The CDR3 totals 15 residues. In DNA, the CDR3 is TGCAGCGTCGATACAGGGCTCAGCTCCTACAATGAGCAGTTCTTC. Its translation: CSVDTGLSSYNEQFF.

This clonotype has ten or more counts. This chain uses TRBV6-5 with TRBJ1-5; D is unclear. The ends were cut back, 6 bases at V and 3 bases at J, with 12 bases in the middle. This CDR3 region has 14 residues. From germline, CDR1 is MNHEY and CDR2 SVGAGI. The chain's CDR3 is CASRNTGINQPQHF. The CDR3 nucleotides read TGTGCCAGCAGGAACACGGGGATCAATCAGCCCCAGCATTTT.

The table lists this clonotype with many counts. The gene calls are TRBV5-1 and TRBJ1-1; the D is unclear. Germline CDR1 is SGHRS and CDR2 is YFSETQ. CDR3 length: 13 amino acids. The ends were cut back, 5 bases at V and 4 bases at J, with 12 bases in the middle. This CDR3 reads CASRDDGGTEAFF. DNA for the CDR3: TGCGCCAGCAGAGATGACGGTGGCACTGAAGCTTTCTTT.

This clonotype was counted at least ten times. The gene calls are TRBV15 and TRBJ2-5; 11 positions match TRBD1. The germline gives CDR1 LNHNV, CDR2 YYDKDF (reference sequence). The CDR3 spans 15 residues. With V trimmed by 8 bases and J by 4 bases, 9 bases remained unmatched. CDR3 nucleotides: TGTGCCACCCACCCCGGGACAGGGGGTGTAGAGACCCAGTACTTC. The encoded protein is CATHPGTGGVETQYF.

For this clonotype: Possible read error: a much larger clone is one base away. Here the CDR3 reads CSVEDRSKENIQYF. CDR3 bases: TGCAGCGTTGAAGACAGGTCCAAGGAGAACATTCAGTACTTC. The gene calls are TRBV29-1 and TRBJ2-4; D gene unclear. CDR3 length: 14 residues. Germline CDR1 SQVTM, CDR2 ANQGSEA. V lost 0 bases and J 7 bases, leaving 13 bases between the germline ends.

A word on this clonotype: Given a much more abundant clone one base away, this may be a read error. V usage is TRBV6-1 and J usage is TRBJ2-2, with D possibly being TRBD1 (5 bases). Per the germline V gene, CDR1 is MNHNS and CDR2 is SASEGT. The CDR3 runs to 15 residues. CDR3: CARSDPPGPTGELFF. The CDR3 nucleotides are TGTGCCAGAAGTGATCCGCCAGGGCCCACCGGGGAGCTGTTTTTT.

This clonotype was recorded many times. This rearrangement joins TRBV9 to TRBJ1-1; D not certain. CDR3 size: 13 residues. V lost 0 bases to trimming and J lost 7 bases, with 10 bases between them. Germline assignment: CDR1 SGDLS and CDR2 YYNGEE. The DNA of the CDR3 is TGTGCCAGCAGCGTAGTCGGAAGTCTTGAAGCTTTCTTT. This codes for CASSVVGSLEAFF. Full variable domain (outside the CDR3, taken from reference TRBV9 and TRBJ1-1): DSGVTQTPKHLITATGQRVTLRCSPRSGDLSVYWYQQSLDQGLQFLIQYYNGEERAKGNILERFSAQQFPDLHSELNLSSLELGDSALYFCASSVVGSLEAFFGQGTRLTVV.

This clonotype appeared many times. The chain carries TRBV3-1 and TRBJ2-1; 7 bases are a match to TRBD1. CDR1 LGHDT and CDR2 YNNKEL come from the germline V gene (reference sequence). The CDR3 is 16 residues long. V was clipped by 4 bases and J by 8 bases; unmatched bases: 14. The CDR3 is CASSRRRAGGIDEQFF. The CDR3, as DNA: TGTGCCAGCAGCCGAAGAAGGGCAGGGGGTATCGATGAGCAGTTCTTC.

This clonotype has at least ten counts. V gene TRBV6-5 combines with J gene TRBJ2-5; maybe TRBD2 (5 bases). Deletions cut 0 bases from V and 5 bases from J, with 10 bases between. This CDR3 comprises 14 residues. CDR1 and CDR2 (germline): MNHEY, SVGAGI. The CDR3 nucleotides read TGTGCCAGCAGTTACTCGAGGGTGGTGGAGACCCAGTACTTC. It codes for CASSYSRVVETQYF.

This clonotype was seen at least ten times. The chain carries TRBV5-6 and TRBJ1-5, with D maybe TRBD1 (5 bases). The CDR3 is 15 residues long. V shed 2 bases and J shed 3 bases, with 12 bases lying between them. Germline V gives CDR1 SGHDT, CDR2 YYEEEE. CDR3 amino acids: CASSLFDRPNQPQHF. The CDR3 DNA sequence: TGTGCCAGCAGCTTATTTGACAGACCCAATCAGCCCCAGCATTTT. Full variable domain (remainder filled in from reference TRBV5-6 and TRBJ1-5): DAGVTQSPTHLIKTRGQQVTLRCSPKSGHDTVSWYQQALGQGPQFIFQYYEEEERQRGNFPDRFSGHQFPNYSSELNVNALLLGDSALYLCASSLFDRPNQPQHFGDGTRLSIL.

Many counts were recorded for this clonotype. V and J are TRBV5-1 and TRBJ2-7; 10 nucleotides match TRBD1. This CDR3 contains 14 residues. The germline V gene has CDR1 SGHRS and CDR2 YFSETQ. J lost 5 bases, V lost 2 bases, and 4 bases had no gene match. CDR3 in amino acids: CASSFGTGAHEQYF. CDR3 nucleotide sequence: TGCGCCAGCAGCTTCGGGACAGGGGCCCACGAGCAGTACTTC.

This clonotype was counted ten times or more. This sequence joins TRBV20-1 and TRBJ1-5; no clear D. Germline V gene data show CDR1 as DFQATT and CDR2 as SNEGSKA (reference sequence). The CDR3 spans 13 residues. The ends were cut back, 5 bases at V and 1 base at J, with 9 bases in the middle. Written as DNA, the CDR3 is TGCAGTGCTGGTGTTAGGAGCAATCAGCCCCAGCATTTT. It codes for CSAGVRSNQPQHF.

This clonotype was counted at least ten times. The V and J genes are TRBV27 and TRBJ1-6; a weak D match, TRBD1 (5 bases). V shed 5 bases and J shed 8 bases, with 16 bases lying between them. Germline CDR1 reads MNHEY; CDR2 reads SMNVEV (reference sequence). The CDR3 contains 15 residues. The CDR3, as DNA: TGTGCCAGCAGTATAACCGGGACGGAAGATTCACCCCTCCACTTT. Its protein product is CASSITGTEDSPLHF.

There are many counts of this clonotype. The V and J genes are TRBV27 and TRBJ1-1; D is unresolved. The CDR3 length is 15 residues. CDR1 MNHEY and CDR2 SMNVEV come from the germline V gene (reference sequence). The germline V and J ends were trimmed by 4 bases and 1 base, with 13 bases remaining between them. The CDR3 bases are TGTGCCAGCAGTTCCCCTAGGAGGAGGAACACTGAAGCTTTCTTT. This translates into CASSSPRRRNTEAFF.

In its sample, this clonotype was seen many times. This rearrangement joins TRBV12-3 or TRBV12-4 to TRBJ2-7, with D hard to call. The CDR3 spans 14 residues. With 8 bases removed from V and 0 bases from J, the gap between germline ends came to 14 bases. Here the CDR3 DNA reads TGTGCCAGCTCCTCTCCCTCGAGCTCCTACGAGCAGTACTTC. Amino acid sequence: CASSSPSSSYEQYF.

This clonotype was detected ten times or more. The V gene is TRBV5-6, the J gene TRBJ2-5; D is undetermined. Trimming left V 0 bases short and J 5 bases short, with 2 bases between. Germline loops: CDR1 SGHDT, CDR2 YYEEEE. The CDR3 length is 11 residues. CDR3 bases: TGTGCCAGCAGCTTGGTGGAGACCCAGTACTTC. Translated: CASSLVETQYF.

This clonotype was picked up many times. This chain joins TRBV5-6 and TRBJ2-5; possibly TRBD2 for D (6 bases). V was clipped by 2 bases and J by 4 bases, with 12 bases between them. Looked up from germline, CDR1 is SGHDT and CDR2 is YYEEEE. The length of the CDR3 is 14 residues. CDR3 sequence (DNA): TGTGCCAGCAGCTTCGGGGGTCTAGGAGAGACCCAGTACTTC. Its translation is CASSFGGLGETQYF.

This clonotype was recorded at least ten times. The chain carries TRBV25-1 and TRBJ2-5, with 7 nucleotides matching TRBD1. CDR3 size: 16 residues. J lost 3 bases, V lost 5 bases, and 12 bases had no gene match. CDR1 is MGHDK and CDR2 is SYGVNS in the germline V gene. CDR3 in DNA: TGTGCCAGCAGTAGCCCCGGGACAGTGTATAAAGAGACCCAGTACTTC. Protein: CASSSPGTVYKETQYF.

This clonotype showed up many times. V gene TRBV9 combines with J gene TRBJ1-1; D unclear. The V and J ends lost 4 bases and 2 bases respectively, with 15 bases between them. The CDR3 length is 15 residues. CDR1 is SGDLS and CDR2 is YYNGEE in the germline V gene. CDR3 protein: CASSSSELDNTEAFF. Written as DNA, the CDR3 is TGTGCCAGCAGCTCATCGGAGTTGGACAACACTGAAGCTTTCTTT.

The sample holds many counts of this clonotype. The chain carries TRBV7-9 and TRBJ1-1; weak D call: TRBD1 (6 bases). Trimming cost V 4 bases and J 0 bases, with 15 bases left between them. The germline V gene encodes CDR1 SEHNR and CDR2 FQNEAQ (reference sequence). This CDR3 is built from 16 residues. The CDR3 region has the DNA TGTGCCAGCAGCTCCTATCAGGGGTACATGAACACTGAAGCTTTCTTT. Amino acid sequence: CASSSYQGYMNTEAFF.

This clonotype was picked up many times. The gene calls are TRBV7-2 and TRBJ2-7; D is perhaps TRBD1 (6 bases). Trimming pared 4 bases from V and 3 bases from J, leaving 13 bases between. This CDR3 region has 14 residues. CDR1 is SGHTA, CDR2 FQGNSA, per germline. The CDR3 here is CASSSVDSLYEQYF. CDR3 bases: TGTGCCAGCAGCTCCGTGGACAGCCTCTACGAGCAGTACTTC.

This clonotype qualifies as medium-sized. The gene calls are TRBV7-9 and TRBJ1-6; TRBD1 might be the D (5 bases). V shed 3 bases and J shed 4 bases, with 7 bases lying between them. Germline V gene data show CDR1 as SEHNR and CDR2 as FQNEAQ (reference sequence). The CDR3 is 14 residues long. The CDR3, as DNA: TGTGCCAGCAGCTTGGGGGATTATAATTCACCCCTCCACTTT. Translation: CASSLGDYNSPLHF.

In this sample, this clonotype turned up many times. The chain combines TRBV7-9 with TRBJ2-7; TRBD1 matches at 7 bases. Germline V gives CDR1 SEHNR, CDR2 FQNEAQ (reference sequence). This CDR3 is built from 14 residues. J gave up 0 bases and V 1 base, and 0 bases lay outside the gene matches. The CDR3 loop reads CASSLGTGSYEQYF. CDR3 in DNA: TGTGCCAGCAGCTTAGGGACAGGCTCCTACGAGCAGTACTTC.